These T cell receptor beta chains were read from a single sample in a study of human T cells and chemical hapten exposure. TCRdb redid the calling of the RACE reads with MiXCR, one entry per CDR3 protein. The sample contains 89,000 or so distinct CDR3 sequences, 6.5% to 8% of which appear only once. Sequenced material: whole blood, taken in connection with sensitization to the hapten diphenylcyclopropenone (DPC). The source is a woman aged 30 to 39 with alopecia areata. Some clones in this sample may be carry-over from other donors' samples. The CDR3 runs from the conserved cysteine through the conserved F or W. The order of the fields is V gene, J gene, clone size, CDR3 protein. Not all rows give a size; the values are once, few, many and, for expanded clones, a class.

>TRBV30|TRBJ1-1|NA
CAWSVGRVRGTEAFF
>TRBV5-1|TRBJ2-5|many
CASKLTGGQETQYF
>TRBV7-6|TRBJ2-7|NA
CASSLRGGLSYEQYF
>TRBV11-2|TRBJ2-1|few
CASSLTRDFWEQFF
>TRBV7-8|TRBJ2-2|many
CASSRGDRLNTGELFF
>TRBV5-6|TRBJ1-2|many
CASSSVGTNYGYTF
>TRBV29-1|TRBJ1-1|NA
CSVDPQGGDTEAFF
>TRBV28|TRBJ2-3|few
CASILGTLSTDTQYF
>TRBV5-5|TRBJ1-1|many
CASSPQMIMNTEAFF
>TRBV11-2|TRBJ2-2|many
CASSSVRQGSSTGELFF
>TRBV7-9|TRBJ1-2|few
CASTPRGGQGYGYTF
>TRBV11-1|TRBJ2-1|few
CASSRTGVGEQFF
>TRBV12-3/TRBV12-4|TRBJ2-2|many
CASSPRTMSGELFF
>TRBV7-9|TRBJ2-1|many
CASSLAAGYNEQFF
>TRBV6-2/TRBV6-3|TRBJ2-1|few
CASSYRIQGNEQFF
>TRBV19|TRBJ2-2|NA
CASTSFSSTGELFF
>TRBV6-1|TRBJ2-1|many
CASSLRGFGNEQFF
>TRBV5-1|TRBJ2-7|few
CASSLAQLTGEQYF
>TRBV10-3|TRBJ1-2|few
CAISESWGASPYGYTF
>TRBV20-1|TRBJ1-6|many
CSARGGGGGSNSPLHF
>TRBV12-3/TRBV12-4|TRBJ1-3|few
CASSIPGTGPYSGNTIYF
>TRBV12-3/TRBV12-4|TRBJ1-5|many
CASTASLTGNQPQHF
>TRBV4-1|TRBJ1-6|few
CASSQGNYLGRKTSLGNSPLHF
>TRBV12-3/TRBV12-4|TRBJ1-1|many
CASSLGGQGPAPEAFF
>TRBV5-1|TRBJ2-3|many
CASSSLASGRIDTQYF
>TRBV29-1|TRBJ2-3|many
CSVDIADTQYF
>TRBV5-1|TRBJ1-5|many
CASSSVRIQPQHF
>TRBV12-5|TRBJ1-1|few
CASAFMAGGANTEAFF
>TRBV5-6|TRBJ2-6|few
CASSFRGHSGANVLTF
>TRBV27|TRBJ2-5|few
CASSPSGNLQETQYF
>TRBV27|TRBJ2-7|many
CASTPQGDGSHEQYF
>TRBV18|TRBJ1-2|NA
CASSPVWGDYGYTF
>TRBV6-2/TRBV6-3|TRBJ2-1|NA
CASSYPASGGRFISQFF
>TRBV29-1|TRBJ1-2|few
CSVWDSRHYGYTF
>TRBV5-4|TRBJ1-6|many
CASSLLGSSGGSSPLHF
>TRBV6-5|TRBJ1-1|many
CASKPNTGFTAEAFF
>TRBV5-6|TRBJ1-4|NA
CASSVNVREKLFF
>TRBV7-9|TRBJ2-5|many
CASSLAQGRGETQYF
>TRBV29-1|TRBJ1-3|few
CSAMEVSGNTIYF
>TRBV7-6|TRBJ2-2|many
CASSSPTDTGELFF
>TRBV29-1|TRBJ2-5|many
CSVEEAGDSQETQYF
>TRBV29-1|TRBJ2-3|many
CSVEDRAPTDTQYF
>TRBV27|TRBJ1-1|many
CASSLSRRRGAFTEAFF
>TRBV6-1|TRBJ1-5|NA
CASSEWRGDSYQPQHF
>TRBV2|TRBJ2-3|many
CASSSTARNTDTQYF
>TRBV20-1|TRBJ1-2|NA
CSARVVVGVANYGYTF
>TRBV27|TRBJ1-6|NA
CASSSFFDRVSYNSPLHF
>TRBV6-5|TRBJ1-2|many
CASSRGQQYGYTF
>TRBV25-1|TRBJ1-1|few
CASIPLGGANTEAFF
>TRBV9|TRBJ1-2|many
CASSVGDRGPLYGYTF
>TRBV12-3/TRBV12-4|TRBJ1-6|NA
CASSSPGTTSPLHF
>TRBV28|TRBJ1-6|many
CASSHANRGQGSPLHF
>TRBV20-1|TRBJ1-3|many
CSARDHSRGNGNTIYF
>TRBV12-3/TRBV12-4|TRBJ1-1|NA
CASSSIGAQLTSEAFF
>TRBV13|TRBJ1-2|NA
CASSLFGQGDGYTF
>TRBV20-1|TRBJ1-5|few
CSARDRETGNQPQHF
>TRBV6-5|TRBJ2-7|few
CASSDRTPSYEQYF
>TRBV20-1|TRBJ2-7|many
CSAQRLQGFSYEQYF
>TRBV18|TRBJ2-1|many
CASSPLSQGGNEQFF